The 12 T cell receptor beta chains below all came from one sample that was sequenced in a study of cytomegalovirus exposure and HLA in healthy donors. PCR amplification relied on 60 Vbeta primers (plus 13 Jbeta primers). The data were produced by immunoSEQ multiplex PCR, yet TCRdb's version contains in-frame clones alone and is incomplete. The sample lists about 95,000 clones, just over 70% seen once, with 8% to 10% in the top ten. Sequencing was performed on PBMCs. The receptors here all came from a man between 60 and 75 years old in good health and CMV-seronegative.

This clone was found once. J is TRBJ2-5 and V is TRBV12-5; unclear D gene. V lost 7 bases to trimming and J lost 7 bases, with 16 bases between them. Germline loops: CDR1 LGHNT, CDR2 FRNRAP. The CDR3 is 13 residues long. The CDR3 sequence is CASEQELHATQYF. DNA for the CDR3: TGTGCTAGTGAGCAAGAACTACATGCGACCCAGTACTTC.

J is TRBJ2-3 and V is TRBV2, with 7 bases lining up with TRBD2. This CDR3 contains 17 residues. Germline values: CDR1 SNHLY, CDR2 FYNNEI. The V gene end was trimmed by 7 bases and the J gene end by 1 base; junction bases not matched to a gene: 14. CDR3 nucleotide sequence: TGTGCCAGCACCGAGGAACTAGCGACCGTGGGCACAGATACGCAGTATTTT. Translation gives CASTEELATVGTDTQYF.

This clone was observed a few times. The chain recombines TRBV6-1 with TRBJ1-3; D is ambiguous. Germline V lookup: CDR1 MNHNS, CDR2 SASEGT. The CDR3 contains 21 residues. V gave up 2 bases and J gave up 3 bases, with 29 bases separating them. The CDR3 loop reads CASSEILAAKISFTVGNTIYF. CDR3 nucleotides: TGTGCCAGCAGTGAAATTCTTGCGGCGAAGATTTCTTTCACTGTTGGAAACACCATATATTTT.

The chain is built from TRBV5-6 and TRBJ1-2; the match to TRBD1 covers 11 bases. The CDR3 runs to 16 residues. After removal of 4 bases from V and 8 bases from J, the junction contained 13 bases not matched to a gene. Germline V gene data show CDR1 as SGHDT and CDR2 as YYEEEE. CDR3 DNA: TGTGCCAGCAGCCCCGTCCCCGGACAGGGGGCTCAGGGCTACACCTTC. Amino acids: CASSPVPGQGAQGYTF.

Notes on this clone: Germline is not matched at one junction end, which may reflect a read error. The V call is TRBV6-6, the J call TRBJ1-2; D possibly corresponds to TRBD1 (6 bases). The CDR3 has 14 residues. Germline assignment: CDR1 MNHNY and CDR2 SVGAGI (reference sequence). The CDR3 sequence is CASSSRTVSYGCTF. DNA for the CDR3: TGTGCCAGCAGTAGTAGGACAGTCTCCTATGGCTGCACCTTC.

The genes are TRBV10-3 and TRBJ2-5; TRBD1 agrees at 10 bases. CDR3 size: 17 residues. CDR1 is ENHRY, CDR2 SYGVKD, per germline. V gave up 8 bases and J gave up 1 base; unmatched junction bases: 13. The DNA for the CDR3 is TGTGCCATCGGTGGGACAGGGGCGACTCGACCCCAAGAGACCCAGTACTTC. Translation: CAIGGTGATRPQETQYF.

The chain couples TRBV6-1 to TRBJ2-7, with D possibly TRBD2 on 7 matching bases. CDR1 and CDR2 from the germline V gene are MNHNS and SASEGT. V gave up 2 bases and J gave up 5 bases, with 25 bases separating them. The CDR3 consists of 18 residues. The CDR3 sequence: CASSEIGEGGPGRDEQYF. DNA for the CDR3: TGTGCCAGCAGTGAAATAGGTGAGGGGGGGCCTGGTCGGGACGAGCAGTACTTC.

The V and J genes are TRBV5-1 and TRBJ2-7; 7 bases map to TRBD1. The CDR3 length is 15 residues. V shed 0 bases and J 0 bases; nucleotides not matched to a gene: 3. CDR1 SGHRS and CDR2 YFSETQ come from the germline V gene. Written as DNA, the CDR3 is TGCGCCAGCAGCTTGGTTCCAGGGGGCTCCTACGAGCAGTACTTC. It is translated as CASSLVPGGSYEQYF.

This chain joins TRBV7-2 and TRBJ2-3; D is ambiguous. Germline V gene data show CDR1 as SGHTA and CDR2 as FQGNSA. Deletions cut 4 bases from V and 2 bases from J, with 4 bases between. The CDR3 loop spans 12 amino acids. Here the CDR3 reads CASSYNTDTQYF. CDR3 nucleotides: TGTGCCAGCAGCTATAACACAGATACGCAGTATTTT.

The sample holds a few counts of this clone. The chain has TRBV29-1 and TRBJ2-3; possibly TRBD1 for D (6 bases). CDR1 is SQVTM and CDR2 is ANQGSEA in the germline V gene. V lost 6 bases, J lost 3 bases, and 13 bases lay in between. The CDR3 is 13 residues long. Written as DNA, the CDR3 is TGCAGCGTAGAGGGGGTCCAAACAGATACGCAGTATTTT. As protein: CSVEGVQTDTQYF.

J is TRBJ2-6 and V is TRBV29-1, with D unclear. Trimming removed 0 bases from V and 0 bases from J, with 6 bases in between. Germline V lookup: CDR1 SQVTM, CDR2 ANQGSEA. This CDR3 is 15 amino acids long. CDR3: CSVEDSVSGANVLTF. The DNA of the CDR3 is TGCAGCGTTGAAGATTCAGTCTCTGGGGCCAACGTCCTGACTTTC.

V usage is TRBV7-2 and J usage is TRBJ2-7; the match to TRBD1 covers 7 bases. CDR3 length equals 14 residues. The ends lost 2 bases at V and 5 bases at J; junction bases unmatched: 6. The V gene's germline CDR1 is SGHTA and CDR2 FQGNSA. DNA for the CDR3: TGTGCCAGCAGCTTACCGAGGGGGCGGGACGAGCAGTACTTC. This encodes CASSLPRGRDEQYF.